These 17 T cell receptor beta chains were sequenced from one sample in a study of cytomegalovirus exposure and HLA in healthy donors. Primers for the PCR totalled 60 Vbeta and 13 Jbeta. Here immunoSEQ multiplex PCR was the method, and the copy in TCRdb shows in-frame clones only, minus some. The profile covers about 87,000 clones, with over 65% appearing a single time and approximately 20% taken by the ten largest. The source material was PBMCs. The receptors were gathered from a man younger than 45 in good health and CMV-seropositive.

The V and J genes are TRBV4-2 and TRBJ1-4; TRBD1 might be the D (5 bases). From germline, CDR1 is LGHNA and CDR2 YNFKEQ. V was shortened by 3 bases and J by 0 bases, with 11 bases between the two germline ends. The CDR3 covers 16 residues. The CDR3 here is CASSQAGRATNEKLFF. The CDR3 region has the DNA TGTGCCAGCAGCCAGGCCGGCAGGGCAACTAATGAAAAACTGTTTTTT.

The genes are TRBV6-5 and TRBJ1-1; tentative D call: TRBD1 (6 bases). This CDR3 is built from 14 residues. Deletions cut 6 bases from V and 0 bases from J, with 11 bases between. In germline, CDR1 is MNHEY, CDR2 SVGAGI. The CDR3 reads CASRAGTMNTEAFF. As DNA, the CDR3 is TGTGCCAGCAGGGCCGGGACAATGAACACTGAAGCTTTCTTT.

The V call is TRBV20-1, the J call TRBJ2-7; a weak D match, TRBD2 (6 bases). CDR3 length: 11 residues. Per germline, CDR1 DFQATT and CDR2 SNEGSKA (reference sequence). The germline V and J ends were trimmed by 7 bases and 2 bases, with 9 bases remaining between them. CDR3 sequence reads: CSVAETYEQYF. The CDR3 DNA reads TGCAGTGTAGCGGAGACCTACGAGCAGTACTTC.

J is TRBJ2-3 and V is TRBV28, with D possibly matching TRBD2 (5 bases). The CDR3 is 17 residues long. The germline V and J ends were trimmed by 4 bases and 0 bases, with 17 bases remaining between them. Per germline, CDR1 MDHEN and CDR2 SYDVKM. The CDR3 DNA reads TGTGCCAGCAGTTCCCTCCCCGGCGGGCTGAGCACAGATACGCAGTATTTT. Encoded protein: CASSSLPGGLSTDTQYF.

The chain carries TRBV19 and TRBJ2-1; 11 bases are shared with TRBD2. V was clipped by 3 bases and J by 7 bases; unmatched bases: 5. The CDR3 has 15 residues. The germline CDR1 and CDR2 sequences are LNHDA and SQIVND (reference sequence). CDR3 coding DNA: TGTGCCAGTAGTATTGTAGCGGGAGGGATGAATGAGCAGTTCTTC. As protein: CASSIVAGGMNEQFF.

The chain recombines TRBV5-1 with TRBJ2-7; TRBD1 agrees at 7 bases. CDR1 is SGHRS and CDR2 is YFSETQ in the germline V gene. The CDR3 consists of 15 residues. J lost 0 bases, V lost 4 bases, and 7 bases had no gene match. The CDR3 bases are TGCGCCAGCAGCAACACAGGGGCCAGCTCCTACGAGCAGTACTTC. Translated, it gives CASSNTGASSYEQYF.

The rearrangement joins TRBV5-6 to TRBJ2-1; a weak D match, TRBD1 (6 bases). The CDR3 has 19 residues. V gave up 1 base and J gave up 4 bases, with 24 bases separating them. Germline V CDR1 and CDR2: SGHDT, YYEEEE. CDR3 sequence (DNA): TGTGCCAGCAGCTTGAAAATCCCGGACAGATATTCTCTTTACAATGAGCAGTTCTTC. As protein: CASSLKIPDRYSLYNEQFF.

This clone was counted only a few times. The chain joins TRBV5-1 to TRBJ2-1; D perhaps matches TRBD1 (5 bases). CDR3 length equals 16 residues. V lost 0 bases and J 9 bases, leaving 19 bases between the germline ends. Germline CDR1 SGHRS, CDR2 YFSETQ. The CDR3 region has the DNA TGCGCCAGCAGCTTGGTAGTAACAGGTGTGGGCAGTGAGCAGTTCTTC. This gives the protein CASSLVVTGVGSEQFF.

This clone was seen a few times. V is TRBV6-6 and J is TRBJ1-1; D may be TRBD1 (5 bases). The V gene's germline CDR1 is MNHNY and CDR2 SVGAGI (reference sequence). V lost 8 bases and J 4 bases, leaving 11 bases between the germline ends. The CDR3 is 12 residues long. CDR3: CASSPGGTEAFF. In DNA, the CDR3 is TGTGCCAGCTCCCCCGGGGGCACTGAAGCTTTCTTT.

This chain uses TRBV4-3 with TRBJ2-7, with a possible D match to TRBD1 (6 bases). Germline V gives CDR1 LGHNA, CDR2 YSLEER. The CDR3 is made up of 16 amino acids. The ends were cut back, 0 bases at V and 4 bases at J, with 16 bases in the middle. Written as DNA, the CDR3 is TGCGCCAGCAGCCAAGATTTGACAGGCAGAGATTACGAGCAGTACTTC. Translating it yields CASSQDLTGRDYEQYF.

This chain uses TRBV5-6 with TRBJ2-7; 9 nucleotides match TRBD1. V lost 2 bases, J lost 2 bases, and 5 bases stayed unmatched. The CDR3 contains 15 residues. In germline, CDR1 is SGHDT, CDR2 YYEEEE. CDR3 coding DNA: TGTGCCAGCAGCTTCCGGGACAGGGCGACCTACGAGCAGTACTTC. The encoded protein is CASSFRDRATYEQYF.

The genes are TRBV27 and TRBJ2-3; D remains unclear. The CDR3 is 15 residues long. Germline values: CDR1 MNHEY, CDR2 SMNVEV (reference sequence). V shed 3 bases and J shed 3 bases, with 13 bases lying between them. The CDR3 nucleotides read TGTGCCAGCAGTTTGACCGCGGCTCCAACAGATACGCAGTATTTT. Protein sequence: CASSLTAAPTDTQYF.

The V and J genes are TRBV9 and TRBJ2-5; 7 bases map to TRBD2. The CDR3 extends over 15 amino acids. Germline loops: CDR1 SGDLS, CDR2 YYNGEE. J lost 5 bases, V lost 2 bases, and 9 bases had no gene match. CDR3 residues: CASSVRGLEWETQYF. The CDR3, as DNA: TGTGCCAGCAGCGTTCGAGGACTAGAGTGGGAGACCCAGTACTTC.

This clone was recorded a few times. V usage is TRBV4-3 and J usage is TRBJ2-7; D unresolved. The CDR3 extends over 17 amino acids. The germline gives CDR1 LGHNA, CDR2 YSLEER. V lost 1 base, J lost 6 bases, and 22 bases lay in between. CDR3 bases: TGCGCCAGCAGCCAAGGGCCCTCTCGGAGCGTCCCATCCGAGCAGTACTTC. This gives the protein CASSQGPSRSVPSEQYF.

This clone was seen a handful of times. The chain recombines TRBV4-1 with TRBJ1-5, with 7 bases identical to TRBD1. Trimming removed 2 bases from V and 4 bases from J; junction bases left unmatched: 8. The germline V gene has CDR1 MGHRA and CDR2 YSYEKL. This CDR3 comprises 16 residues. The CDR3 DNA sequence: TGCGCCAGCAGCCAAAGTATCGGGACAGCTAATCAGCCCCAGCATTTT. This gives the protein CASSQSIGTANQPQHF.

The chain is built from TRBV14 and TRBJ2-7; 9 bases fit TRBD1. This CDR3 has 17 amino acids. V was pared by 3 bases and J by 6 bases, with 15 bases of the junction left unmatched. CDR1 SGHDN and CDR2 FVKESK come from the germline V gene. The CDR3 sequence is CASSQGMGTGRLSEQYF. Here the CDR3 DNA reads TGTGCCAGCAGCCAGGGCATGGGGACAGGGAGATTGTCCGAGCAGTACTTC. Supplemented by reference TRBV14 and TRBJ2-7, the full variable domain reads EAGVTQFPSHSVIEKGQTVTLRCDPISGHDNLYWYRRVMGKEIKFLLHFVKESKQDESGMPNNRFLAERTGGTYSTLKVQPAELEDSGVYFCASSQGMGTGRLSEQYFGPGTRLTVT.

The V gene is TRBV4-3, the J gene TRBJ1-3, with TRBD1 identical over 7 bases. Germline V lookup: CDR1 LGHNA, CDR2 YSLEER. This CDR3 has 18 residues. V trimming: 6 bases; J trimming: 0 bases; junction bases outside the gene matches: 14. The CDR3 DNA reads as TGCGCCAGCAGTCCCGGGACAGCGAGTTCTAGCTCTGGAAACACCATATATTTT. Translation gives CASSPGTASSSSGNTIYF.